This T cell receptor (beta chain) stems from a study of response to subunit inactivated influenza vaccine. This clonotype was seen a few times. Its antigen is as yet unknown. V was pared by 5 bases and J by 5 bases, with 15 bases between. There are 14 residues in the CDR3. CDR1 and CDR2 (germline): SEHNR, FQNEAQ (reference sequence). Study-level points and caveats: The authors offered the suggestion that each seasonal influenza vaccination recruits few new T cells.

One entry per CDR3 protein, called by TCRdb with MiXCR from the RT-PCR reads. Among hundreds of thousands of distinct CDR3 sequences listed, 11% to 15% were seen once. The chain employs TRBV7-9 and TRBJ2-5, with D possibly TRBD1 on 7 matching bases. Specimen: PBMCs from blood, collected 14 to 15 days before vaccination. This TCR was sampled from a man aged 45-65 years who received an inactivated influenza vaccine. CDR3 DNA: TGTGCCAGCAGCGTACAGGGGAGGTGGGAGACCCAGTACTTC. Its translation is CASSVQGRWETQYF.